This TCR beta chain stems from a study of OX40 agonist ivuxolimab in advanced cancers. Study context: The dose-escalation cohort had hepatocellular carcinoma, melanoma, renal cell or head and neck cancer. Of the participants, 40% had some prior anti-PD-1, anti-PD-L1 or anti-CTLA-4 therapy, which was allowed.

Assay: immunoSEQ multiplex PCR; the TCRdb copy retains only in-frame clones and omits some. The table records 60,000 to 70,000 clones, 70% to 90% of them present only once. Patients with autoimmune history or systemic immunosuppression were excluded. Peripheral blood came from all dose cohorts at three timepoints. This sample comprised CD4+ or CD8+ T cells sorted from blood, obtained in a trial of the OX40 agonist ivuxolimab. This TCR was recovered from an adult with an advanced solid tumor such as melanoma, head and neck, liver or kidney cancer.

For the CDR3, the DNA is TGTGCCAGCAGCTTGGGGGACGAGCAGTACTTC. This encodes CASSLGDEQYF. J is TRBJ2-7 and V is TRBV5-4; no clear D. In germline, CDR1 is SGHNT, CDR2 YYREEE (reference sequence). Trimming took 0 bases from V and 5 from J, leaving 3 bases between them. The CDR3 loop spans 11 amino acids. Using reference TRBV5-4 and TRBJ2-7 for the parts outside the CDR3, the full variable domain is ETGVTQSPTHLIKTRGQQVTLRCSSQSGHNTVSWYQQALGQGPQFIFQYYREEENGRGNFPPRFSGLQFPNYSSELNVNALELDDSALYLCASSLGDEQYFGPGTRLTVT.